This T cell receptor (beta chain) was identified in a study of blood T cell repertoires in COVID-19 (TCRdb year 2020). Regarding the study in general: Samples from collaborators originated in the United States, Italy and Spain and spanned both the acute and convalescent phases of COVID-19. The material from the prospective study consisted of cDNA or gDNA derived from T cells, B-cell-depleted T cells, or PBMCs. Deeply sampled blood TCRbeta repertoires from subjects exposed to, actively infected with, or recovered from COVID-19 were included in the dataset. The repertoires were made available in a free public database intended to serve as a resource for research on the immune response to SARS-CoV-2. Samples came from the ongoing ImmuneRACE study (first 160 participants) plus 1,254 subjects from 6 global collaborators. A de-identified subject ID, COVID-19 status, age in years and sex were almost always included in the sample metadata. HLA class I and class II types, where available, came from metadata supplied by the sample provider rather than from assay-based typing. The research as a whole found: How much clinical and demographic metadata was included differed by source and by participant, and the metadata was provided uncurated.

CDR1 and CDR2 (GTSNPN, SVGIG) derive from the germline V gene (reference sequence). There are 14 amino acids in the CDR3, from cysteine to phenylalanine inclusive. Only CDR3 DNA remains: 42 bases, in frame from the first base. V is pruned by 5 bases and J by 0 bases, leaving 1 base of the junction without a gene match. In this sample, this clone turned up a few times. The antigen this receptor binds is unknown. Base qualities are missing; no much larger clone stands one base away. At one collaborating source in Seattle, patients were enrolled during active infection and were followed longitudinally through the course of disease. Collaborating institutions collected whole blood in K2EDTA tubes following their own protocols. Collaborator samples were shipped for TCRbeta analysis as frozen whole blood, isolated PBMCs, or DNA extracted from either sample type. TCRbeta CDR3 regions were amplified from genomic DNA using the immunoSEQ Assay, a bias-controlled multiplex PCR. In the source study's methods: Nucleated cell counts per sample were estimated from amplification of reference gene primers within the assay. To quantify the absolute abundance of each unique TCRbeta CDR3 rearrangement, sequence reads were collapsed and filtered. For each sample, productive Simpson clonality was calculated by taking the square root of Simpson's diversity index across productive rearrangements. The table comes from immuneACCESS by way of TCRdb, which keeps in-frame sequences with V and J called. Part of the clones is missing from these tables; in studies checked, under half for an unresolved V gene and the rest for unknown reasons. From that table come the V and J calls and clone size; the DNA was used to work out D and trimming. The sample table holds approximately 56,000 clones, of which about 91% were seen once. The ten largest clonotypes hold roughly 43% of the sample.

This clonotype was sampled from a woman aged 60-75 years with COVID-19, enrolled during active disease. Sequencing was carried out using peripheral blood. The sequence joins TRBV30 to TRBJ2-6, with TRBD1 identical over 7 junction bases. The CDR3 reads as follows: CAWGDSSGANVLTF. The sequenced DNA is TGTGCCTGGGGGGACAGCTCTGGGGCCAACGTCCTGACTTTC. Full variable domain (CDR3 extended with the reference TRBV30 and TRBJ2-6 proteins): SQTIHQWPATLVQPVGSPLSLECTVEGTSNPNLYWYRQAAGRGLQLLFYSVGIGQISSEVPQNLSASRPQDRQFILSSKKLLLSDSGFYLCAWGDSSGANVLTFGAGSRLTVL.